Listed below are T cell receptor beta chains from one sample, sequenced in a study of cytomegalovirus exposure and HLA in healthy donors. The repertoire was sequenced with immunoSEQ multiplex PCR; TCRdb's copy has only in-frame clones and lacks some. The sample records fewer than 250,000 clones, roughly 82% being singletons. Sequenced sample: PBMCs. The receptors derive from a man aged 35-49 years in good health and CMV-seropositive. Both conserved end residues are trimmed from each CDR3. Clone size appears in some rows only: once, few, many, or a class for an expanded clone.

size	V	J	length	CDR3
-	TRBV27	TRBJ2-3	12	ASSLSNETPGQY
-	TRBV28	TRBJ1-1	13	ASSGPQGLNTEAF
-	TRBV5-4	TRBJ2-3	12	ASRGQSNTDTQY
-	TRBV28	TRBJ1-1	11	ASSLLSNTEAF
few	TRBV6-5	TRBJ2-7	12	ASSYSAGRYEQY
once	TRBV19	TRBJ2-7	14	ASSVAGTASSYEQY
-	TRBV2	TRBJ1-1	13	ASSRQGAVSTEAF
once	TRBV5-4	TRBJ2-2	13	ASSLGQEATGELF
-	TRBV5-1	TRBJ1-2	12	ASSWTGGSYGYT
-	TRBV27	TRBJ2-1	14	ASSLIGGRAGNEQF
-	TRBV19	TRBJ2-2	13	ASSTGQGRTGELF
-	TRBV15	TRBJ2-3	13	ATSTLDRGTDTQY
-	TRBV2	TRBJ1-5	11	ASTGQGNQPQH
few	TRBV14	TRBJ2-5	13	ASSQDPVRGETQY
-	TRBV19	TRBJ2-7	12	ASSILGQAYEQY
-	TRBV7-3	TRBJ2-5	13	ASSLGLAGGETQY
once	TRBV27	TRBJ1-1	14	ASSTNRGLTNTEAF
-	TRBV2	TRBJ2-5	20	ASRKGQGLGIAGGSSQETQY
once	TRBV6-5	TRBJ1-4	12	ASSYSGGNEKLF
-	TRBV5-8	TRBJ2-4	10	ASSLAPGIQY
-	TRBV7-6	TRBJ2-1	14	ASSLEGGRNYNEQF
few	TRBV11-2	TRBJ2-1	12	ASSYSKDSQEQF
-	TRBV5-1	TRBJ1-1	12	ASSPSTTWTEAF
-	TRBV30	TRBJ2-1	12	AWSVLGAGDEQF
-	TRBV6-5	TRBJ1-1	12	ASSAYTGETEAF
-	TRBV5-1	TRBJ2-1	14	ASSLELAGVYNEQF
-	TRBV4-1	TRBJ2-7	12	ASSQDAESDEQY
-	TRBV21-1	TRBJ1-5	12	ASSSSDMVQPQH
-	TRBV7-3	TRBJ2-3	13	ASSLTSGSTDTQY
-	TRBV6-6	TRBJ2-7	14	ASSNNPAGAPYEQY
-	TRBV5-6	TRBJ1-4	13	ASSTAGIANEKLF
-	TRBV18	TRBJ1-5	13	ASSPTGSGNQPQH
-	TRBV19	TRBJ1-1	13	ASSRPNRENTEAF
-	TRBV6-4	TRBJ1-2	10	ASNESRDNYT
-	TRBV7-9	TRBJ1-5	13	ASSFSGHLNQPQH
-	TRBV6-1	TRBJ1-1	13	ASILTAGTSTEAF
-	TRBV6-6	TRBJ2-3	12	ASSSLVGTDTQY
few	TRBV5-6	TRBJ1-5	11	ASSVSSREPQH
-	TRBV11-2	TRBJ2-4	17	ASSSMGLAGGPTKNIQY
-	TRBV2	TRBJ2-5	13	ASSEGGWVQETQY
once	TRBV7-8	TRBJ2-7	12	ASSPPQSTYEQY